This TCR beta chain was obtained from a study of blood T cell repertoires in COVID-19. Profiling relied on immunoSEQ multiplex PCR, and the TCRdb table lists in-frame clones only, not all of them. The sample consists of 200,000 to 250,000 clones, about 88% of them appearing once. The sequencing input was peripheral blood. The sequence derives from a woman between 50 and 59 years old with COVID-19, enrolled during active disease.

CDR3 sequence (DNA): TGCAGCGTGGGGGACAGGGGAAACACCTTC. Translated: CSVGDRGNTF. V gene TRBV29-1 combines with J gene TRBJ1-2, with 10 positions matching TRBD1. This CDR3 is built from 10 residues. In germline, CDR1 is SQVTM, CDR2 ANQGSEA. J was trimmed by 12 bases and V by 6 bases; bases with no gene match: 4.